One and the same sample provided the 15 T cell receptor beta chains below, sequenced in a study of T-cell reconstitution after alpha-beta-depleted transplantation in children. Preparing the TCRbeta library involved the use of unique molecular identifiers. TCRdb processed the PCR reads anew with MiXCR; each CDR3 protein has one entry. The sample lists about 980,000 distinct CDR3 sequences; less than 30% were seen once. This specimen was PBMCs, mostly from graft donor cells, taken 360 days after TCRalphabeta/CD19-depleted stem cell transplant. Every receptor here comes from a boy less than two years old who had a stem cell transplant for SCID, so the T cells may come from the graft donor.

The chain has TRBV15 and TRBJ2-3, with 10 positions matching TRBD2. Germline CDR1 LNHNV, CDR2 YYDKDF (reference sequence). The CDR3 has 15 residues. V lost 9 bases, J lost 1 base, and 7 bases stayed unmatched. CDR3 sequence reads: CATASLAGGTDTQYF. In DNA, the CDR3 is TGTGCCACGGCCTCTCTAGCGGGGGGCACAGATACGCAGTATTTT.

This clonotype has a handful of counts. This chain joins TRBV5-5 and TRBJ2-1; 9 nucleotides align to TRBD2. Germline CDR1 reads SGHKS; CDR2 reads YYEKEE (reference sequence). Trimming at V came to 8 bases and at J to 10 bases, leaving 13 bases not matched to a gene. The CDR3 runs 14 residues. CDR3 in DNA: TGTGCCAGTAACTCCCCGGGACTAGCACGCGAGCAGTTCTTC. This gives the protein CASNSPGLAREQFF.

The chain employs TRBV29-1 and TRBJ2-3; 9 positions agree with TRBD2. Trimming cost V 6 bases and J 4 bases; bases outside gene matches: 11. Germline assignment: CDR1 SQVTM and CDR2 ANQGSEA. The CDR3 contains 15 residues. CDR3 residues: CSVPSPAGGPDTQYF. The CDR3 DNA sequence: TGCAGCGTCCCTTCCCCAGCGGGGGGTCCAGATACGCAGTATTTT.

The rearrangement joins TRBV5-5 to TRBJ1-1; no clear D gene. V was pared by 3 bases and J by 3 bases, with 21 bases between. CDR3 length: 17 amino acids. Germline V gives CDR1 SGHKS, CDR2 YYEKEE (reference sequence). This CDR3 is CASSWGREGRRYTEAFF. The CDR3 coding sequence is TGTGCCAGCAGCTGGGGTAGGGAAGGACGACGGTACACTGAAGCTTTCTTT.

This clonotype was seen many times. The V and J genes are TRBV7-8 and TRBJ2-5; perhaps TRBD1 as D (6 bases). Trimming took off 0 bases at V and 7 bases at J, with 12 bases between the two ends. Germline lookup yields CDR1 SGHVS and CDR2 FQNEAQ. The CDR3 is made up of 14 amino acids. This CDR3 reads CASSLAQGAGTQYF. In nucleotides, the CDR3 is TGTGCCAGCAGCTTAGCACAGGGTGCGGGGACCCAGTACTTC.

CDR3 sequence reads: CASSQVVSGLGETQYF. DNA of the CDR3: TGTGCCAGCAGTCAAGTTGTCTCTGGGCTCGGAGAGACCCAGTACTTC. The genes are TRBV6-1 and TRBJ2-5; D uncertain. Germline V gene lookup returns CDR1 MNHNS and CDR2 SASEGT. V was clipped by 5 bases and J by 4 bases, with 20 bases between them. The CDR3 sequence is 16 residues long.

The chain couples TRBV28 to TRBJ2-7; the match to TRBD1 covers 7 bases. CDR1 is MDHEN, CDR2 SYDVKM, per germline. V gave up 8 bases and J gave up 5 bases; unmatched junction bases: 12. The CDR3 has 14 amino acids. The CDR3 protein is CASLPGTAPHEQYF. In DNA, the CDR3 is TGTGCCAGCCTCCCCGGGACAGCCCCCCACGAGCAGTACTTC.

This clonotype was detected only a few times. The genes are TRBV29-1 and TRBJ1-1; the D gene is possibly TRBD1 (5 bases). CDR1 is SQVTM and CDR2 is ANQGSEA in the germline V gene. Trimming shortened V by 1 base and J by 4 bases, and 13 bases separated the two germline ends. CDR3 length: 14 amino acids. CDR3 sequence: CSVEVEGRGTEAFF. CDR3 nucleotide sequence: TGCAGCGTTGAAGTAGAGGGGCGCGGCACTGAAGCTTTCTTT.

CDR3 amino acids: CASSLPSGGTEAFF. The CDR3 region has the DNA TGTGCCAGCAGCTTACCTTCAGGGGGCACTGAAGCTTTCTTT. This rearrangement joins TRBV7-6 to TRBJ1-1, with TRBD1 identical over 7 bases. V dropped 2 bases and J dropped 4; count of bases not matched to a gene: 4. Germline CDR1 SGHVS, CDR2 FNYEAQ. The CDR3 length is 14 residues.

This clonotype was found a few times. This chain links TRBV2 with TRBJ2-3, with D possibly matching TRBD1 (5 bases). CDR3 length equals 16 residues. CDR1 is SNHLY, CDR2 FYNNEI, per germline. V was cut by 6 bases and J by 2 bases, with 18 bases left in between. The CDR3 loop is CASRRLGQVNTDTQYF. CDR3 coding DNA: TGTGCCAGCAGGCGTCTGGGGCAGGTGAACACAGATACGCAGTATTTT.

The chain joins TRBV4-1 to TRBJ2-2; D remains unclear. CDR1 is MGHRA and CDR2 is YSYEKL in the germline V gene. Trimming shortened V by 0 bases and J by 3 bases, and 8 bases separated the two germline ends. CDR3 length: 15 residues. Here the CDR3 DNA reads TGCGCCAGCAGCCAAGATCAATTCTACACCGGGGAGCTGTTTTTT. The encoded protein is CASSQDQFYTGELFF.

V is TRBV5-8 and J is TRBJ2-4; D may match TRBD1 or TRBD2 (5 bases each). The CDR3 consists of 14 residues. Germline assignment: CDR1 SGHTS and CDR2 YDEGEE. V lost 4 bases and J 8 bases, leaving 16 bases between the germline ends. CDR3 loop: CASSPLAGRDIQYF. For the CDR3, the DNA is TGTGCCAGCAGCCCCCTGGCAGGGCGGGACATTCAGTACTTC.

The chain joins TRBV5-5 to TRBJ2-3; D ambiguous. The CDR3 is 17 residues long. V gave up 7 bases and J gave up 9 bases, with 30 bases separating them. Germline lookup yields CDR1 SGHKS and CDR2 YYEKEE (reference sequence). The CDR3 nucleotides read TGTGCCAGCCGCCTAGGCCCGTCTAGGCCGGTCGGAATGACGCAGTATTTT. Protein product: CASRLGPSRPVGMTQYF.

This clonotype was observed a handful of times. The chain is built from TRBV25-1 and TRBJ2-3; TRBD1 matches at 10 bases. CDR1 is MGHDK, CDR2 SYGVNS, per germline. Trimming at V came to 7 bases and at J to 2 bases, leaving 15 bases not matched to a gene. The CDR3 length is 18 residues. Written as DNA, the CDR3 is TGTGCCAGCATCCACCCCGGGACAGGGGAGGCTAACACAGATACGCAGTATTTT. This sequence encodes CASIHPGTGEANTDTQYF.

This sequence joins TRBV5-1 and TRBJ2-7; the D is unclear. Deletions cut 0 bases from V and 7 bases from J, with 11 bases between. CDR1 and CDR2 from the germline V gene are SGHRS and YFSETQ. The CDR3 runs 13 residues. The CDR3 loop is CASSLGPFGEQYF. The CDR3, as DNA: TGCGCCAGCAGCTTGGGACCCTTCGGGGAGCAGTACTTC. Variable domain in full (rest from reference TRBV5-1 and TRBJ2-7): KAGVTQTPRYLIKTRGQQVTLSCSPISGHRSVSWYQQTPGQGLQFLFEYFSETQRNKGNFPGRFSGRQFSNSRSEMNVSTLELGDSALYLCASSLGPFGEQYFGPGTRLTVT.